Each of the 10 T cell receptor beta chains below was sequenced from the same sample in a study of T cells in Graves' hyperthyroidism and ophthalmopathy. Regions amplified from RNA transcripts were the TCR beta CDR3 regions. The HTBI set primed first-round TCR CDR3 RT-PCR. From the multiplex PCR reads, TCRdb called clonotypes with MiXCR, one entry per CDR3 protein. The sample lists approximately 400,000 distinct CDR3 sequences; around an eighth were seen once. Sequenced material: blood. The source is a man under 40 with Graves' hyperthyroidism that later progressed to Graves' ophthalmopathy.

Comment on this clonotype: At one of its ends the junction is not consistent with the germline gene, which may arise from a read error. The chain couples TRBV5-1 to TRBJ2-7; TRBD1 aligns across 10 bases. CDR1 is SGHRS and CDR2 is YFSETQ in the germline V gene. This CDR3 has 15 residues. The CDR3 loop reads CASSSWTGGTYEQCF. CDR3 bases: TGCGCCAGCAGCTCTTGGACAGGGGGAACCTACGAGCAGTGCTTC.

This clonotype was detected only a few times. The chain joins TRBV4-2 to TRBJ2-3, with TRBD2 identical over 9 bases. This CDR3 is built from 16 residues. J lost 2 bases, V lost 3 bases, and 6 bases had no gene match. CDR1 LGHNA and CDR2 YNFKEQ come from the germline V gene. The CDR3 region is CASSHIAGENTDTQYF. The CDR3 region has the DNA TGTGCCAGCAGCCATATAGCGGGGGAGAACACAGATACGCAGTATTTT.

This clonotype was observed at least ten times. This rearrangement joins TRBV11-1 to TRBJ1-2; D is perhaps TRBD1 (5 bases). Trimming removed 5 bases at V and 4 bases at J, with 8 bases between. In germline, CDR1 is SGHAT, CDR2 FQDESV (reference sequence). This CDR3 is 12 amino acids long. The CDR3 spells CASSRQSYGYTF. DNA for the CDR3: TGTGCCAGCAGCCGACAGAGCTATGGCTACACCTTC. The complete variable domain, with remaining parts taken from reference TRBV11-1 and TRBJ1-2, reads EAEVAQSPRYKITEKSQAVAFWCDPISGHATLYWYRQILGQGPELLVQFQDESVVDDSQLPKDRFSAERLKGVDSTLKIQPAELGDSAMYLCASSRQSYGYTFGSGTRLTVV.

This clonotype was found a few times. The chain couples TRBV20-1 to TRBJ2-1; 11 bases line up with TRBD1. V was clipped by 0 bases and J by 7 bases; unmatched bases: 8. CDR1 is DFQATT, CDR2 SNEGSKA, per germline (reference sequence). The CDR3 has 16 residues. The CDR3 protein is CSARDWGQGDRNEQFF. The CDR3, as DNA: TGCAGTGCTAGAGATTGGGGACAGGGGGATAGGAATGAGCAGTTCTTC.

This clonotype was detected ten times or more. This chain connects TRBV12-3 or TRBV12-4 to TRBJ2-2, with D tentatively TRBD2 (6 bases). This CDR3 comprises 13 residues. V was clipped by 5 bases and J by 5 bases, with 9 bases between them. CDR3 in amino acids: CASSILATGELFF. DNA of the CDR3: TGTGCCAGCAGTATCCTAGCGACCGGGGAGCTGTTTTTT.

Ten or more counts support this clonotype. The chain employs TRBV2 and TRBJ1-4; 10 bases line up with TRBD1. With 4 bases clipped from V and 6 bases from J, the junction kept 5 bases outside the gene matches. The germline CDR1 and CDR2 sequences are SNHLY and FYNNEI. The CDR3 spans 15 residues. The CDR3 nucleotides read TGTGCCAGCAGTGGACCCGGGACAGGGGATGAAAAACTGTTTTTT. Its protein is CASSGPGTGDEKLFF.

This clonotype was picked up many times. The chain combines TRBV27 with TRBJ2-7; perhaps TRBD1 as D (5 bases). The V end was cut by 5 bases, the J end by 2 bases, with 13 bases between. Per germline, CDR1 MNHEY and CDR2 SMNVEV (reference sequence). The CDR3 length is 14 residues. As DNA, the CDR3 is TGTGCCAGCAGTCCCTACAGGCCCCCCTACGAGCAGTACTTC. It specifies CASSPYRPPYEQYF.

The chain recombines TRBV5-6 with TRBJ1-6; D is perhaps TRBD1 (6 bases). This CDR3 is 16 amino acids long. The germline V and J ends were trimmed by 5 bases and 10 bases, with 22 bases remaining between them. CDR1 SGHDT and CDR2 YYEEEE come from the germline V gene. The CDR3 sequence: CASSFFGEGGTSPLHF. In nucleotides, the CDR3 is TGTGCCAGCAGTTTCTTTGGGGAGGGGGGAACCTCACCCCTCCACTTT.

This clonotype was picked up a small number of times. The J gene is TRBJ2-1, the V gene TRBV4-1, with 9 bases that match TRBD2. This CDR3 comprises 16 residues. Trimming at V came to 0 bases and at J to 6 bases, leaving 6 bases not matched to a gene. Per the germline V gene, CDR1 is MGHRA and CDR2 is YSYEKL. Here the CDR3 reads CASSQDASGAPNEQFF. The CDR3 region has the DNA TGCGCCAGCAGCCAAGATGCTAGCGGGGCGCCCAATGAGCAGTTCTTC.

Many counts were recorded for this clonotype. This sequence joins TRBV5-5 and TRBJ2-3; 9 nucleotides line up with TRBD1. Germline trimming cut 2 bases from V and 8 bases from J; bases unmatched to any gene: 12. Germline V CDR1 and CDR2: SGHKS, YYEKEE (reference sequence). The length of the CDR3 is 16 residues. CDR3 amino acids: CASSFLAGQGSTTQYF. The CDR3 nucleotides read TGTGCCAGCAGCTTCCTCGCGGGACAGGGTTCCACTACGCAGTATTTT.